The source of this T cell receptor beta chain is a study of cytomegalovirus exposure and HLA in healthy donors. With 0 bases clipped from V and 2 bases from J, the junction kept 4 bases outside the gene matches. Germline CDR1 is MNHEY and CDR2 is SMNVEV (reference sequence). There are 16 residues in the CDR3. PCR used 60 Vbeta primers and 13 Jbeta primers. Data came from immunoSEQ multiplex PCR; TCRdb stores just in-frame clones and leaves some out. The sample has 170,000 or so clones, about 80% seen once. The TCR sequence derives from a woman between 45 and 65 years old in good health and CMV-seropositive. Sequencing input: PBMCs. The chain recombines TRBV27 with TRBJ2-7; 10 bases are a match to TRBD2. The CDR3, as DNA: TGTGCCAGCAGTTTATCCGGGACTAGCGCAACCTACGAGCAGTACTTC. Amino acid sequence: CASSLSGTSATYEQYF.